Listed below are T cell receptor beta chains from one sample, sequenced in a study of T-cell reconstitution after alpha-beta-depleted transplantation in children. Each CDR3 protein is one row after TCRdb ran MiXCR on the PCR reads. The sample includes 200,000 to 250,000 distinct CDR3 sequences, roughly 9.1% of them seen just once. This sample comprised PBMCs, mostly from graft donor cells, obtained 360 days after TCRalphabeta/CD19-depleted stem cell transplant. These receptor sequences come from a male patient aged 2-9 years who had a stem cell transplant for acute myeloid leukemia, so the T cells may come from the graft donor. CDR3s include the opening cysteine and the closing phenylalanine or tryptophan. D genes are given only for firm matches. Where a row states a size, it is once, few, many or the class of an expanded clone; other rows omit it.

TRBV20-1	few	.	TRBJ1-6	TGCAGTGCTAGAGATCCAAGGACAGCCCGGGGGTACTCACCCCTCCACTTT	CSARDPRTARGYSPLHF
TRBV7-9	many	.	TRBJ2-1	TGTGCCAGCAGCTTAGCATTGGGGACGACACACACCAATGAGCAGTTCTTC	CASSLALGTTHTNEQFF
TRBV12-3/TRBV12-4	few	.	TRBJ1-3	TGTGCCAGCAGTTTAAACAGGGATGGAAACACCATATATTTT	CASSLNRDGNTIYF
TRBV28	few	.	TRBJ2-4	TGTGCCAGCAGTTTACGAGGGTTAGGGGTACTAGCCAAAAACATTCAGTACTTC	CASSLRGLGVLAKNIQYF
TRBV6-1	.	.	TRBJ2-1	TGTGCCAGCAGCCCAGCAGTCCCCTCCTACAATGAGCAGTTCTTC	CASSPAVPSYNEQFF
TRBV7-8	many	.	TRBJ1-6	TGTGCCAGCAGCTTAGAAGACTACTCCTATAATTCACCCCTCCACTTT	CASSLEDYSYNSPLHF
TRBV7-2	few	.	TRBJ1-6	TGTGCCAGCAGCTTAGGACAGTTTCTTTCACCCCTCCACTTT	CASSLGQFLSPLHF
TRBV5-1	.	TRBD1	TRBJ2-3	TGCGCCAGCAGCCCGGGACAGGTTTCAGATACGCAGTATTTT	CASSPGQVSDTQYF
TRBV29-1	many	.	TRBJ2-1	TGCAGCGTTGAAGGGAGAGCGGGCAGGGTGTACAATGAGCAGTTCTTC	CSVEGRAGRVYNEQFF
TRBV5-1	few	TRBD1	TRBJ2-5	TGCGCCAGCAGCTCGGGGACAGCTAAGACCCAGTACTTC	CASSSGTAKTQYF
TRBV6-1	.	.	TRBJ1-1	TGTGCCAGCAGTGAAGCTTTCAGGGGCACTGAAGCTTTCTTT	CASSEAFRGTEAFF
TRBV5-1	many	.	TRBJ1-2	TGCGCCAGCAGCTTCCTAAGAGGGGAAGCTAACTATGGCTACACCTTC	CASSFLRGEANYGYTF
TRBV7-6	many	.	TRBJ2-1	TGTGCCAGCAGCTTATTCCGGGGGGCGGGTGATGAGCAGTTCTTC	CASSLFRGAGDEQFF
TRBV5-5	few	.	TRBJ2-1	TGTGCCAGCAGCTTGGCCTCATTGGTCCTAAGCTCCTACAATGAGCAGTTCTTC	CASSLASLVLSSYNEQFF
TRBV20-1	many	.	TRBJ2-5	TGCAGGGTTGGCGGGGCGACCCAGTACTTC	CRVGGATQYF
TRBV7-9	few	TRBD1	TRBJ1-3	TGTGCCATCCGGACAGGGCAAGGCGCCGAGTCTGGAAACACCATATATTTT	CAIRTGQGAESGNTIYF
TRBV12-3/TRBV12-4	.	TRBD1	TRBJ1-5	TGTGCCAGCAGAGGGGCCGGGACAGGGGTTATTCAGCCCCAGCATTTT	CASRGAGTGVIQPQHF
TRBV5-6	many	.	TRBJ2-3	TGTGCCAGCAGCTTGCGGTCACTTCTACGTACAGATACGCAGTATTTT	CASSLRSLLRTDTQYF
TRBV4-2	.	.	TRBJ1-4	TGTGCCAGCAGGCGGGGGGAAAAACTGTTTTTT	CASRRGEKLFF
TRBV4-2	many	.	TRBJ2-4	TGTGCCAGCAGCCAATCGGACTGGGGCATTCAGTACTTC	CASSQSDWGIQYF
TRBV6-5	many	TRBD1	TRBJ1-2	TGTGCCAGCACCCGGGACAGATCTAACTATGGCTACACCTTC	CASTRDRSNYGYTF
TRBV20-1	many	TRBD2	TRBJ2-1	TGCAGTGCCAGCCCCGGGGGGGCCCTCAATGAGCAGTTCTTC	CSASPGGALNEQFF
TRBV19	.	.	TRBJ2-1	TGTGCCAGTAGTATAAGGCGGAAGGTGACGTACAATGAGCAGTTCTTC	CASSIRRKVTYNEQFF
TRBV5-1	few	.	TRBJ2-5	TGCGCCAGCAGCGTCCAACAAGAGACCCAGTACTTC	CASSVQQETQYF
TRBV7-6	.	TRBD2	TRBJ2-1	TGTGCCAGCAAGGAATCAGCGGGGGGGCTTCATGAGCAGTTCTTC	CASKESAGGLHEQFF
TRBV10-3	many	.	TRBJ2-2	TGTGCCATCAGGAGAAGACTAGACAACACCGGGGAGCTGTTTTTT	CAIRRRLDNTGELFF
TRBV6-1	few	.	TRBJ2-7	TGTGCCAGCTCTTTCGACTCTGGCTCCTACGAGCAGTACTTC	CASSFDSGSYEQYF
TRBV7-3	few	TRBD1	TRBJ1-1	TGTGCCAGCAGGGGACAGGGTGGCACTGAAGCTTTCTTT	CASRGQGGTEAFF
TRBV18	.	TRBD1	TRBJ2-1	TGTGCCAGCTCACTACAAGGGGGCCATGAGCAGTTCTTC	CASSLQGGHEQFF
TRBV7-2	.	TRBD1	TRBJ1-2	TGTGCCAGCAGTTTCCCCGGGACAGGGGATTTTAATTGGTATGGCTACACCTTC	CASSFPGTGDFNWYGYTF
TRBV3-1	many	TRBD2	TRBJ2-1	TGTGCCAGCAGCCAAGAGATGGGACTAGCGAACAATGAGCAGTTCTTC	CASSQEMGLANNEQFF
TRBV20-1	.	.	TRBJ1-5	TGCAGTGCTATCCCCTTAAGTCAGCCCCAGCATTTT	CSAIPLSQPQHF
TRBV5-1	many	TRBD1	TRBJ2-7	TGCGCCAGCACCCCCCGGCCCGGGACAGGGAACTACGAGCAGTACTTC	CASTPRPGTGNYEQYF
TRBV25-1	few	.	TRBJ1-1	TGTGCCAGCAGTCCCACAGGGCACACTGAAGCTTTCTTT	CASSPTGHTEAFF
TRBV12-3/TRBV12-4	.	.	TRBJ2-2	TGTGCCAGCAGCCCAGCCCCGGGCACCGGGGAGCTGTTTTTT	CASSPAPGTGELFF